These 26 T cell receptor beta chains were sequenced from one sample in a study of cytomegalovirus exposure and HLA in healthy donors. The table came from immunoSEQ multiplex PCR; TCRdb's copy has only in-frame clones and leaves some out. Here the sample spans 180,000 or so clones, 87% being singletons. Sequencing input: PBMCs. These receptor sequences come from a woman aged 25 to 39 in good health and CMV-seronegative.

The rearrangement joins TRBV4-1 to TRBJ1-4; D is possibly TRBD1 (5 bases). The CDR3 length is 16 residues. Germline-derived CDR1 and CDR2 are MGHRA and YSYEKL. The V end lost 1 base, the J end lost 4 bases, and 13 bases lay between the germline ends. The DNA of the CDR3 is TGCGCCAGCAGCCAAGGGAGGGCAGGGAGTAATGAAAAACTGTTTTTT. Translation: CASSQGRAGSNEKLFF.

The chain couples TRBV5-1 to TRBJ1-2; a weak D match, TRBD1 (6 bases). CDR1 is SGHRS and CDR2 is YFSETQ in the germline V gene. The CDR3 contains 15 residues. Trimming shortened V by 1 base and J by 4 bases, and 14 bases separated the two germline ends. CDR3 DNA: TGCGCCAGCAGCTTGAATGGGGGGGCGTCCTATGGCTACACCTTC. It specifies CASSLNGGASYGYTF.

The sample holds a few counts of this clone. This sequence joins TRBV2 and TRBJ2-7; 9 bases are shared with TRBD1. Germline values: CDR1 SNHLY, CDR2 FYNNEI. This CDR3 is built from 14 residues. The V segment lost 4 bases and the J segment 7 bases; nucleotides outside the gene matches: 8. The CDR3 DNA follows: TGTGCCAGCAGTGTAGGGACAGGGCGTTGGGAGCAGTACTTC. Translation: CASSVGTGRWEQYF.

The gene calls are TRBV7-8 and TRBJ2-1, with no clear D. This CDR3 region has 13 residues. CDR1 is SGHVS, CDR2 FQNEAQ, per germline. V dropped 2 bases and J dropped 8 bases, with 10 bases sitting between them. CDR3 in DNA: TGTGCCAGCAGCTTAATACTGCACCATGAGCAGTTCTTC. It codes for CASSLILHHEQFF.

The CDR3 here is CASSFRDRGRGNQPQHF. For the CDR3, the DNA is TGCGCCAGCAGCTTTAGGGACAGGGGGCGAGGCAATCAGCCCCAGCATTTT. The chain is built from TRBV5-1 and TRBJ1-5; TRBD1 matches at 12 bases. The J segment lost 2 bases and the V segment lost 2 bases, leaving 5 bases of the junction unmatched. Germline CDR1 and CDR2: SGHRS and YFSETQ. This CDR3 comprises 17 residues. The full variable domain, in which reference TRBV5-1 and TRBJ1-5 provide the parts outside the CDR3, is KAGVTQTPRYLIKTRGQQVTLSCSPISGHRSVSWYQQTPGQGLQFLFEYFSETQRNKGNFPGRFSGRQFSNSRSEMNVSTLELGDSALYLCASSFRDRGRGNQPQHFGDGTRLSIL.

The rearrangement links TRBV7-7 to TRBJ2-2; 7 bases are a match to TRBD2. This CDR3 has 14 residues. V was pared by 4 bases and J by 6 bases, with 5 bases of the junction left unmatched. CDR1 is SSHAT and CDR2 is FNYEAQ in the germline V gene (reference sequence). The CDR3 coding sequence is TGTGCCAGCAGCTCTCAAGCGGGGCCCGGGGAGCTGTTTTTT. It codes for CASSSQAGPGELFF.

The chain employs TRBV7-7 and TRBJ1-1; TRBD1 aligns across 9 bases. This CDR3 has 15 amino acids. Germline CDR1 reads SSHAT; CDR2 reads FNYEAQ (reference sequence). V was pared by 3 bases and J by 12 bases, with 14 bases of the junction left unmatched. The CDR3 is CASSFPGTGSFETFF. In DNA, the CDR3 is TGTGCCAGCAGCTTCCCTGGGACAGGGAGTTTTGAGACTTTCTTT.

In the case of this clone: Other DNA variants within this sample encode the same CDR3. The chain links TRBV14 to TRBJ1-1; D is ambiguous. V was clipped by 1 base and J by 2 bases, with 5 bases between them. CDR1 and CDR2 from the germline V gene are SGHDN and FVKESK. This CDR3 contains 13 residues. This CDR3 is CASSQARNTEAFF. CDR3 sequence (DNA): TGTGCCAGCAGCCAAGCCAGAAACACTGAAGCTTTCTTT.

To note about this clone: A junction boundary mismatches the germline segment, possibly from a read error. This chain connects TRBV29-1 to TRBJ1-2; 10 bases are shared with TRBD1. The CDR3 has 16 amino acids. Germline V gene lookup returns CDR1 SQVTM and CDR2 ANQGSEA. Here the CDR3 DNA reads TGCAGCGTTTTCATTGTAGACAGGGGGCTCCCCTCTCCAGCTCCCTTC. Protein product: CSVFIVDRGLPSPAPF.

The gene calls are TRBV5-1 and TRBJ2-1; D gene uncertain. The germline V gene encodes CDR1 SGHRS and CDR2 YFSETQ. The germline V and J ends were trimmed by 2 bases and 6 bases, with 6 bases remaining between them. CDR3 length equals 12 residues. The CDR3 DNA sequence: TGCGCCAGCAGCTTTCTAGTCAATGAGCAGTTCTTC. This codes for CASSFLVNEQFF.

This chain connects TRBV27 to TRBJ1-5; D ambiguous. The CDR3 is made up of 15 amino acids. V was cut by 2 bases and J by 5 bases, with 13 bases left in between. Germline assignment: CDR1 MNHEY and CDR2 SMNVEV (reference sequence). The CDR3 reads CASSLSNSPHQPQHF. The DNA for the CDR3 is TGTGCCAGCAGTTTAAGTAACAGCCCCCATCAGCCCCAGCATTTT.

This sequence joins TRBV9 and TRBJ2-2, with 14 bases that match TRBD2. Losses at the gene ends were 0 bases for V and 5 bases for J; bases not matched to a gene: 6. Germline loops: CDR1 SGDLS, CDR2 YYNGEE. The CDR3 length is 18 residues. DNA for the CDR3: TGTGCCAGCAGCGTAGGACTAGCGGGGGGGCCGGAAACCGGGGAGCTGTTTTTT. Its translation is CASSVGLAGGPETGELFF.

The count of this clone is one. The chain has TRBV12-1 and TRBJ2-7; the listed D gene, TRBD1, was not tested against the DNA. TRBV12-1 is given as a pseudogene. This CDR3 contains 13 residues. CDR3 protein: CARTGQGSYEQYF. The CDR3 DNA reads TGTGCCAGAACCGGACAGGGTTCCTACGAGCAGTACTTC.

V usage is TRBV30 and J usage is TRBJ1-5, with D tentatively TRBD1 (5 bases). V dropped 0 bases and J dropped 1 base, with 13 bases sitting between them. The CDR3 extends over 16 amino acids. Germline assignment: CDR1 GTSNPN and CDR2 SVGIG (reference sequence). The CDR3, as DNA: TGTGCCTGGAGTGTCGCGGGACGGGTAAGCAATCAGCCCCAGCATTTT. It specifies CAWSVAGRVSNQPQHF.

This chain uses TRBV11-2 with TRBJ1-1; the match to TRBD1 covers 7 bases. The germline gives CDR1 SGHAT, CDR2 FQNNGV. The CDR3 length is 13 residues. Trimming at V came to 3 bases and at J to 6 bases, leaving 4 bases not matched to a gene. CDR3 coding DNA: TGTGCCAGCAGCTTTGACAGGGTTGCTGAAGCTTTCTTT. Its protein product is CASSFDRVAEAFF.

This rearrangement joins TRBV6-5 to TRBJ2-6, with D possibly TRBD1 on 5 matching bases. Deletions cut 5 bases from V and 11 bases from J, with 16 bases between. This CDR3 spans 14 amino acids. Germline loops: CDR1 MNHEY, CDR2 SVGAGI. CDR3 in amino acids: CASSERQTLHVLTF. The CDR3 DNA sequence: TGTGCCAGCAGTGAGCGACAGACGCTACACGTCCTGACTTTC.

The J gene is TRBJ1-6, the V gene TRBV4-1; D gene uncertain. Germline CDR1 is MGHRA and CDR2 is YSYEKL. The CDR3 is 16 residues long. The V and J ends lost 1 base and 6 bases respectively, with 13 bases between them. DNA of the CDR3: TGCGCCAGCAGCCAAGCGGAAACAGACCTTAATTCACCCCTCCACTTT. Its translation is CASSQAETDLNSPLHF.

This clone was recorded only once. The rearrangement uses TRBV7-6 and TRBJ1-2; D perhaps matches TRBD1 (5 bases). Trimming stripped 1 base from V and 2 bases from J, with 8 bases between. The CDR3 loop spans 14 amino acids. Germline V CDR1 and CDR2: SGHVS, FNYEAQ. Written as DNA, the CDR3 is TGTGCCAGCAGCTTAGGGGCAGGGAACTATGGCTACACCTTC. Amino acids: CASSLGAGNYGYTF.

The gene calls are TRBV27 and TRBJ2-3; possibly TRBD1 for D (6 bases). The ends were cut back, 4 bases at V and 0 bases at J, with 8 bases in the middle. The germline gives CDR1 MNHEY, CDR2 SMNVEV (reference sequence). This CDR3 region has 14 residues. The chain's CDR3 is CASSYDRSTDTQYF. The CDR3 nucleotides are TGTGCCAGCAGTTACGACAGGAGCACAGATACGCAGTATTTT.

The chain combines TRBV15 with TRBJ1-6, with D perhaps matching TRBD1 (6 bases). The V gene lost 1 base and the J gene lost 7 bases, with 14 bases spanning the gap. The CDR3 totals 16 residues. The germline V gene encodes CDR1 LNHNV and CDR2 YYDKDF (reference sequence). Here the CDR3 DNA reads TGTGCCACCAGCAGAGCTCCGGGACAAAGAAATTCACCCCTCCACTTT. Translating gives CATSRAPGQRNSPLHF.

This chain joins TRBV10-3 and TRBJ2-7; 7 nucleotides align to TRBD1. V was pared by 3 bases and J by 1 base, with 12 bases of the junction left unmatched. The germline gives CDR1 ENHRY, CDR2 SYGVKD. The CDR3 extends over 17 amino acids. The DNA for the CDR3 is TGTGCCATCAGTGAATCAAGATCGAGACAGGGTTCCTACGAGCAGTACTTC. Translation: CAISESRSRQGSYEQYF.

The chain has TRBV4-1 and TRBJ2-1; D might be TRBD1 (6 bases). Trimming removed 4 bases at V and 5 bases at J, with 12 bases between. Germline V gene data show CDR1 as MGHRA and CDR2 as YSYEKL. The CDR3 length is 14 residues. The CDR3 DNA follows: TGCGCCAGCAGCCCTTACAGGGAAAACAATGAGCAGTTCTTC. Its protein product is CASSPYRENNEQFF.

The chain uses TRBV30 and TRBJ2-3; the D gene is possibly TRBD2 (6 bases). CDR3 length: 14 amino acids. Germline CDR1 reads GTSNPN; CDR2 reads SVGIG (reference sequence). Trimming took off 1 base at V and 7 bases at J, with 15 bases between the two ends. The chain's CDR3 is CAWSGSGAGYTQYF. CDR3 nucleotides: TGTGCCTGGAGTGGTAGTGGCGCGGGATATACGCAGTATTTT.

The table lists this clone with a count of one. The rearrangement joins TRBV4-2 to TRBJ1-4; 8 bases are shared with TRBD1. The CDR3 contains 14 residues. Germline CDR1 and CDR2: LGHNA and YNFKEQ. With 2 bases clipped from V and 6 bases from J, the junction kept 2 bases outside the gene matches. The CDR3 here is CASSQSTGDEKLFF. In DNA form, the CDR3 reads TGTGCCAGCAGCCAATCGACAGGGGATGAAAAACTGTTTTTT.

This clone appeared once. The gene calls are TRBV19 and TRBJ1-5, with D tentatively TRBD1 (5 bases). Looked up from germline, CDR1 is LNHDA and CDR2 is SQIVND (reference sequence). The CDR3 is made up of 15 amino acids. V dropped 7 bases and J dropped 0 bases, with 13 bases sitting between them. CDR3 nucleotide sequence: TGTGCCAGTACCTCGCGGGGCACTAGCAATCAGCCCCAGCATTTT. Its translation: CASTSRGTSNQPQHF.

This clone was seen only a few times. The gene calls are TRBV10-3 and TRBJ1-2; 7 bases align to TRBD1. V was pared by 3 bases and J by 4 bases, with 5 bases of the junction left unmatched. Germline V gene sequence: CDR1 ENHRY, CDR2 SYGVKD. The CDR3 sequence is 14 residues long. CDR3 region: CAISDYRGLYGYTF. In DNA form, the CDR3 reads TGTGCCATCAGTGATTACAGGGGACTCTATGGCTACACCTTC.